This passage covers 6 T cell receptor beta chains from one sample sequenced in a study of blood T cell repertoires in COVID-19 (TCRdb year 2020). Library preparation was by the immunoSEQ multiplex PCR assay. TCRdb limited this immuneACCESS table to in-frame rearrangements with V and J called. A share of clones is missing; checked studies link under half to unresolved V genes, and the rest is unexplained. This sample holds 50,000 to 55,000 clones; around 87% were observed only once. Together, the top ten hold 6% to 7% of the sample. Material: peripheral blood. The receptor set was obtained from a man aged 50 to 59 with active COVID-19.

This CDR3 reads CASSPRTDYTEAFF. CDR3 in DNA: TGTGCCAGCAGTCCCCGGACGGACTACACTGAAGCTTTCTTT. This chain joins TRBV6-2 or TRBV6-3 and TRBJ1-1; D is uncertain. This CDR3 spans 14 amino acids. The V end was cut by 5 bases, the J end by 3 bases, with 13 bases between. Germline loops: CDR1 MNHEY, CDR2 SVGEGT.

The rearrangement links TRBV7-9 to TRBJ1-4; TRBD1 agrees at 10 bases. The CDR3 spans 15 residues. The germline CDR1 and CDR2 sequences are SEHNR and FQNEAQ (reference sequence). The trim removed 5 bases at V and 8 bases at J, leaving 8 bases unmatched. The CDR3 sequence is CASSTQTGGQEKLFF. CDR3 nucleotide sequence: TGTGCCAGCAGCACCCAGACAGGGGGCCAGGAAAAACTGTTTTTT. The full variable domain, rest sourced from reference TRBV7-9 and TRBJ1-4, is DTGVSQNPRHKITKRGQNVTFRCDPISEHNRLYWYRQTLGQGPEFLTYFQNEAQLEKSRLLSDRFSAERPKGSFSTLEIQRTEQGDSAMYLCASSTQTGGQEKLFFGSGTQLSVL.

The J gene is TRBJ2-2, the V gene TRBV4-1; TRBD2 matches 7 bases. V shed 3 bases and J 8 bases; nucleotides not matched to a gene: 12. The germline CDR1 and CDR2 sequences are MGHRA and YSYEKL. The length of the CDR3 is 16 residues. The CDR3 spells CASSHATSASRGELFF. In nucleotides, the CDR3 is TGCGCCAGCAGCCATGCCACTAGCGCATCCCGGGGGGAGCTGTTTTTT.

The chain uses TRBV7-2 and TRBJ2-5; D unclear. The V end lost 1 base, the J end lost 7 bases, and 10 bases lay between the germline ends. This CDR3 spans 13 amino acids. Looked up from germline, CDR1 is SGHTA and CDR2 is FQGNSA. The CDR3 spells CASSLGDKRTQYF. The CDR3 DNA sequence: TGTGCCAGCAGCTTAGGAGACAAGAGGACCCAGTACTTC.

V and J are TRBV7-2 and TRBJ2-1; D possibly corresponds to TRBD2 (7 bases). The CDR3 has 14 amino acids. V was shortened by 5 bases and J by 10 bases, with 18 bases between the two germline ends. Germline V gene lookup returns CDR1 SGHTA and CDR2 FQGNSA. CDR3 residues: CASSATLQGGEQFF. DNA of the CDR3: TGTGCCAGCAGCGCTACATTACAGGGAGGGGAGCAGTTCTTC. Based on the CDR3 plus reference TRBV7-2 and TRBJ2-1, the full variable domain is GAGVSQSPSNKVTEKGKDVELRCDPISGHTALYWYRQSLGQGLEFLIYFQGNSAPDKSGLPSDRFSAERTGGSVSTLTIQRTQQEDSAVYLCASSATLQGGEQFFGPGTRLTVL.

The chain combines TRBV7-2 with TRBJ1-1; D is undetermined. This CDR3 has 13 amino acids. CDR1 and CDR2 (germline): SGHTA, FQGNSA. Trimming removed 5 bases at V and 10 bases at J, with 17 bases between. The CDR3 here is CASSPLSQRRAFF. The CDR3 nucleotides read TGTGCCAGCAGCCCCCTTTCCCAGAGGAGAGCTTTCTTT.